This entry features one T cell receptor (beta chain) sequence. Seattle's enrolled individuals joined amid active infection and were then monitored longitudinally. Clones were sequenced by immunoSEQ multiplex PCR, and TCRdb holds only the in-frame ones, with some missing. In the table there are 170,000 or so clones, under 85% of which are singletons. CDR1 is SQVTM and CDR2 is ANQGSEA in the germline V gene. This CDR3 has 13 amino acids. Trimming took 8 bases from V and 5 from J; bases not matched to a gene: 7. This sample stems from a study of blood T cell repertoires in COVID-19. Material: peripheral blood. The rearrangement links TRBV29-1 to TRBJ2-1; the match to TRBD2 covers 9 bases. The clonotype comes from a woman aged 70-85 years with COVID-19, enrolled during active disease. The CDR3: CSPSGLADNEQFF. CDR3 bases: TGCAGCCCATCGGGACTAGCAGACAATGAGCAGTTCTTC.